This TCR beta chain was recorded in a study of blood T cell repertoires in COVID-19. Study at large: Specimens from acute and convalescent COVID-19 originated in the United States, Italy and Spain. T cells, B-cell-depleted T cells, or PBMCs provided the cDNA or gDNA that served as material.

As originally analysed: Nucleated cell counts were estimated from reference gene primer amplification. This table comes from immunoSEQ multiplex PCR, and its TCRdb copy is limited to in-frame clones, with some not included. That table supplies the V and J calls and clone size; D and trimming were determined from the DNA. The profile shows fewer than 130,000 clones, 88% of them singletons. Germline CDR1 is SGHTA and CDR2 is FQGNSA. The CDR3 spans 16 residues. V lost 5 bases, J lost 4 bases, and 13 bases stayed unmatched. The genes are TRBV7-2 and TRBJ2-7; 8 bases agree with TRBD1. This receptor was identified in a woman between 50 and 59 years old with acute or convalescent COVID-19. The sample was peripheral blood. The chain's CDR3 is CASSPLYPGQVYEQYF. In nucleotides, the CDR3 is TGTGCCAGCAGCCCCCTATATCCGGGACAGGTTTACGAGCAGTACTTC.